These 8 T cell receptor beta chains originate from one sample sequenced in a study of Japanese encephalitis immunity and Zika vaccine responses. PBMCs were CFSE-labeled and cultured for under seven days with peptide pools at 0.75 to 1 ug/mL each. Unfixed live CD56-CD19-CD16-CD3+CD4+ CFSE-low cells were sorted as proliferating CD4 T cells. TCRdb re-analysed the 5' RACE reads in MiXCR, keeping a single row per CDR3 protein. The sample contains around 370 distinct CDR3 sequences, approximately 1.5% of which appear only once. The sequencing used antigen-activated CD4+ T cells from blood, cultured, collected during a Zika inactivated vaccine study. These receptors were obtained from an adult man who received an inactivated Zika virus vaccine.

By share, this clonotype counts as large. The rearrangement uses TRBV27 and TRBJ2-6; no definite D call. The germline V gene encodes CDR1 MNHEY and CDR2 SMNVEV (reference sequence). V lost 6 bases and J lost 4, with 7 bases in between. This CDR3 is 13 amino acids long. The CDR3 sequence is CASRTSGANVLTF. The CDR3 DNA reads TGTGCCAGCAGAACGTCAGGGGCCAACGTCCTGACTTTC.

This clonotype is judged hyperexpanded. The genes are TRBV10-2 and TRBJ1-2; D gene unclear. Germline CDR1 WSHSY, CDR2 SAAADI. The V and J ends lost 0 bases and 4 bases respectively, with 6 bases between them. CDR3 size: 13 residues. This chain's CDR3 is CASSESGVYGYTF. CDR3 sequence (DNA): TGCGCCAGCAGTGAGTCCGGGGTCTATGGCTACACCTTC.

This chain links TRBV28 with TRBJ1-1; D ambiguous. The V gene's germline CDR1 is MDHEN and CDR2 SYDVKM. Trimming shortened V by 3 bases and J by 0 bases, and 11 bases separated the two germline ends. The CDR3 contains 15 residues. CDR3 DNA sequence: TGTGCCAGCAGTTTTTTTGGGAGAATGAACACTGAAGCTTTCTTT. It codes for CASSFFGRMNTEAFF.

This clonotype is large. The chain uses TRBV12-5 and TRBJ1-5; D is undetermined. Germline CDR1 reads LGHNT; CDR2 reads FRNRAP. The V gene lost 0 bases and the J gene lost 0 bases, with 12 bases spanning the gap. This CDR3 contains 17 residues. CDR3 bases: TGTGCTAGTGGTTTGGTAAGTCAGGTCTATAGCAATCAGCCCCAGCATTTT. It is translated as CASGLVSQVYSNQPQHF. The complete variable domain, with remaining parts taken from reference TRBV12-5 and TRBJ1-5, reads DARVTQTPRHKVTEMGQEVTMRCQPILGHNTVFWYRQTMMQGLELLAYFRNRAPLDDSGMPKDRFSAEMPDATLATLKIQPSEPRDSAVYFCASGLVSQVYSNQPQHFGDGTRLSIL.

By proportion, this clonotype is medium-sized. This sequence joins TRBV3-1 and TRBJ1-1; D not certain. The CDR3 spans 11 residues. Trimming shortened V by 1 base and J by 9 bases, and 6 bases separated the two germline ends. The germline V gene has CDR1 LGHDT and CDR2 YNNKEL (reference sequence). CDR3 residues: CASSQGAQAFF. CDR3 coding DNA: TGTGCCAGCAGCCAAGGGGCGCAAGCTTTCTTT.

This clonotype came up a few times. The J gene is TRBJ1-1, the V gene TRBV23-1, with D possibly TRBD1 on 5 matching bases. TRBV23-1 is identified as an open reading frame with a role that is uncertain. The CDR3 has 18 residues. Trimming removed 4 bases from V and 1 base from J, with 22 bases in between. The CDR3: CASSPAQRFCGGNTEAFF. In nucleotides, the CDR3 is TGCGCCAGCAGTCCCGCCCAAAGATTTTGCGGGGGGAACACTGAAGCTTTCTTT.

This clonotype is labeled large. The rearrangement uses TRBV7-2 and TRBJ2-7, with a tentative D call TRBD2 (5 bases). CDR3 length equals 14 residues. The ends were cut back, 6 bases at V and 3 bases at J, with 15 bases in the middle. From germline, CDR1 is SGHTA and CDR2 FQGNSA. The CDR3 DNA follows: TGTGCCAGCAGAAGAGAGCCTAGCCGCTACGAGCAGTACTTC. It codes for CASRREPSRYEQYF.

The gene calls are TRBV18 and TRBJ2-3, with D hard to call. The ends were cut back, 2 bases at V and 6 bases at J, with 3 bases in the middle. Germline CDR1 and CDR2: KGHSH and LQKENI. The CDR3 has 11 residues. The CDR3 nucleotides read TGTGCCAGCTCACCAGGGGATACGCAGTATTTT. It specifies CASSPGDTQYF.